This T cell receptor (beta chain) was retrieved from a study of blood T cell repertoires in COVID-19. Study context: Donors in the United States, Italy and Spain gave samples during acute or convalescent COVID-19. Sample material is recorded as cDNA or gDNA derived from T cells, B-cell-depleted T cells, or PBMCs.

In the study's own analysis: Amplified reference gene primers provided the basis for estimating nucleated cell counts. Measured with immunoSEQ multiplex PCR; TCRdb has only the in-frame clones, and not every one. Clone size and the V and J calls come from that table; the DNA yielded D and trimming. The sample has under 150,000 clones, approximately 90% seen once. With 3 bases removed from V and 4 bases from J, the gap between germline ends came to 15 bases. CDR1 and CDR2 from the germline V gene are SGHAT and FQDESV (reference sequence). This CDR3 has 16 amino acids. The origin of this receptor is a man aged 50 to 59 with active or convalescent COVID-19. The rearrangement uses TRBV11-1 and TRBJ2-2, with D tentatively TRBD2 (5 bases). The sequenced material came from peripheral blood. CDR3 loop: CASSLLVGVGTGELFF. CDR3 in DNA: TGTGCCAGCAGCTTGTTGGTGGGAGTAGGCACCGGGGAGCTGTTTTTT. The entire variable domain, with the rest obtained from reference TRBV11-1 and TRBJ2-2, is as follows: EAEVAQSPRYKITEKSQAVAFWCDPISGHATLYWYRQILGQGPELLVQFQDESVVDDSQLPKDRFSAERLKGVDSTLKIQPAELGDSAMYLCASSLLVGVGTGELFFGEGSRLTVL.